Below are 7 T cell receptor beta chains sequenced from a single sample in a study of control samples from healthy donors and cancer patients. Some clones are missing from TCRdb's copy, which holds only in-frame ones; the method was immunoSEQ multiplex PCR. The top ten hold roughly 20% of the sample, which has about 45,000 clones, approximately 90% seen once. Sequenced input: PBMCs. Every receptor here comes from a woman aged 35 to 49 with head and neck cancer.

In DNA form, the CDR3 reads TGTGCCAGCAGCTTAGACAGAAGGATCTACGAGCAGTACTTC. It encodes CASSLDRRIYEQYF. The chain has TRBV11-2 and TRBJ2-7, with D unresolved. The CDR3 is 14 amino acids. Looked up from germline, CDR1 is SGHAT and CDR2 is FQNNGV. Trimming cost V 0 bases and J 3 bases, with 9 bases left between them.

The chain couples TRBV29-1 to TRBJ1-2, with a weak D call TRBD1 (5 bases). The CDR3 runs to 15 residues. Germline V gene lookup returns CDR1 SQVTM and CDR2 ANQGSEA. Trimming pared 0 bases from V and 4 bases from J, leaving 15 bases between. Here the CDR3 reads CSVEEGPGISYGYTF. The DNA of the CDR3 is TGCAGCGTTGAAGAAGGTCCAGGGATTAGCTATGGCTACACCTTC. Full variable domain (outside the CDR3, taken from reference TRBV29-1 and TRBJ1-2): SAVISQKPSRDICQRGTSLTIQCQVDSQVTMMFWYRQQPGQSLTLIATANQGSEATYESGFVIDKFPISRPNLTFSTLTVSNMSPEDSSIYLCSVEEGPGISYGYTFGSGTRLTVV.

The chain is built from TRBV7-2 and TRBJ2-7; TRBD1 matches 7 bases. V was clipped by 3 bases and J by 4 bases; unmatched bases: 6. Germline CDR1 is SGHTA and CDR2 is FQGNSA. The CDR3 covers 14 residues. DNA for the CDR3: TGTGCCAGCAGCTTTCGACAGGGAAAGTACGAGCAGTACTTC. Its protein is CASSFRQGKYEQYF.

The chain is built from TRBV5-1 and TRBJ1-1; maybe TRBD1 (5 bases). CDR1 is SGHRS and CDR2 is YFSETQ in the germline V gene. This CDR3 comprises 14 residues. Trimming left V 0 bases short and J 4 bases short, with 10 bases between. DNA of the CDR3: TGCGCCAGCAGCTTGGCTTCGGGGGGCACTGAAGCTTTCTTT. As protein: CASSLASGGTEAFF.

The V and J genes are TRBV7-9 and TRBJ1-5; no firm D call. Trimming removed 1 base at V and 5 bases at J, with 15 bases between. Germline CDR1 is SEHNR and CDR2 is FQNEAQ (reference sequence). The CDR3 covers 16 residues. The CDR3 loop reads CASSLGRIGLYQPQHF. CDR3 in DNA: TGTGCCAGCAGCTTAGGCAGGATAGGCCTTTATCAGCCCCAGCATTTT.

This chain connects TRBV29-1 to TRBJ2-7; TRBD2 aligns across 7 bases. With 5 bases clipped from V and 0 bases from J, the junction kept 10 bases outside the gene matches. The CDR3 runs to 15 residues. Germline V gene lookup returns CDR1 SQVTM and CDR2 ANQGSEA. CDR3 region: CSVSGTTVSSYEQYF. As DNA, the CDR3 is TGCAGCGTTTCCGGGACTACCGTATCCTCCTACGAGCAGTACTTC.

The CDR3 DNA is TGCGCCAGCAGCCCTAACCAGGGGGAGGACTATGGCTACACCTTC. Amino acid sequence: CASSPNQGEDYGYTF. This sequence joins TRBV4-1 and TRBJ1-2, with TRBD1 identical over 7 bases. Trimming cost V 4 bases and J 3 bases; bases outside gene matches: 8. Germline-derived CDR1 and CDR2 are MGHRA and YSYEKL. This CDR3 spans 15 amino acids.